This T cell receptor (beta chain) was sequenced in a study of CD8+ T cells in alopecia areata. Overall study results and limits: Sequencing of scalp samples also captures resident alphabeta T cells of normal skin. Affected lesional scalp, above all in alopecia totalis/universalis, was more clonal than normal scalp.

Concerning this clone itself: Its antigen is not known.

The V end was cut by 2 bases, the J end by 2 bases, with 11 bases between. CDR1 is SGHRS, CDR2 YFSETQ, per germline. The CDR3 spans 14 residues. Lesional scalp punch biopsies and peripheral blood came from alopecia areata patients. Starting from PBMCs, sorting isolated CD4+ and CD8+ T cells. The sequencing template was cDNA reverse transcribed from extracted RNA. Profiled with immunoSEQ multiplex PCR; TCRdb holds only in-frame clones, not every one. The table records 120,000 or so clones, about 50% of them present only once. The sequence derives from a human donor with alopecia areata. The specimen sequenced was NKG2D-low CD8+ T cells sorted from blood. The rearrangement uses TRBV5-1 and TRBJ2-7; D not certain. The CDR3 is CASSFMGIPYEQYF. In nucleotides, the CDR3 is TGCGCCAGCAGCTTCATGGGGATCCCCTACGAGCAGTACTTC.